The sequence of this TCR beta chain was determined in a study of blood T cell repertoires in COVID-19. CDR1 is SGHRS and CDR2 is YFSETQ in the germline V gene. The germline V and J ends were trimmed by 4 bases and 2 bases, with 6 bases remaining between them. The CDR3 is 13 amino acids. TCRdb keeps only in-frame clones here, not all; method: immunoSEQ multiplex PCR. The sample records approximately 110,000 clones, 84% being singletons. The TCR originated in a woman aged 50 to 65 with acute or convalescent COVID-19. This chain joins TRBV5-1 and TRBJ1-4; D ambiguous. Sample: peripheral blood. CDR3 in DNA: TGCGCCAGCAGCCCTCCCACTAATGAAAAACTGTTTTTT. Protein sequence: CASSPPTNEKLFF.